This T cell receptor (beta chain) emerged from a study of siplizumab effects on memory and regulatory T cells. Germline CDR1 reads MDHEN; CDR2 reads SYDVKM. The V gene lost 2 bases and the J gene lost 0 bases, with 11 bases spanning the gap. The CDR3 contains 16 residues. This clone occurred a few times. No antigen is known for it. This CDR3 is also generated by other DNA sequences in the sample. General study points: In siplizumab conditions, mappable alloreactive CD4+ clones averaged 68.8% Treg-derived, against approximately 27% in controls.

It was about 10^5 TCR templates that were assayed per sample. TCRdb's table, derived via immunoSEQ multiplex PCR, lists solely in-frame clones and lacks some. The data show 75,000 to 100,000 clones, roughly 94% seen once. The sample taken for sequencing was non-Treg CD4+ T cells sorted from blood. This TCR came from a human donor in good health. This chain connects TRBV28 to TRBJ1-5; no clear D. DNA for the CDR3: TGTGCCAGCAGTTTAGGCCTTTCGTATAGCAATCAGCCCCAGCATTTT. This gives the protein CASSLGLSYSNQPQHF.